This T cell receptor beta chain was recovered during a study of blood T cell repertoires in COVID-19. For the study at large: Samples taken during acute and convalescent COVID-19 were collected in the United States, Italy and Spain. The cDNA or gDNA used as material had been derived from T cells, B-cell-depleted T cells, or PBMCs.

This clone has just a few counts. The assay was immunoSEQ multiplex PCR, and TCRdb's table has in-frame clones only and misses some. This table holds approximately 49,000 clones, less than 90% found once. Germline lookup yields CDR1 SQVTM and CDR2 ANQGSEA. The V segment lost 5 bases and the J segment 2 bases; nucleotides outside the gene matches: 2. The CDR3 consists of 14 residues. Sequenced sample: peripheral blood. The genes are TRBV29-1 and TRBJ2-6, with 8 bases that match TRBD1. This receptor was identified in a man between 50 and 59 years old with acute or convalescent COVID-19. The CDR3 DNA reads as TGCAGCGTTCAGGGGGCACCTGGGGCCAACGTCCTGACTTTC. Protein: CSVQGAPGANVLTF.